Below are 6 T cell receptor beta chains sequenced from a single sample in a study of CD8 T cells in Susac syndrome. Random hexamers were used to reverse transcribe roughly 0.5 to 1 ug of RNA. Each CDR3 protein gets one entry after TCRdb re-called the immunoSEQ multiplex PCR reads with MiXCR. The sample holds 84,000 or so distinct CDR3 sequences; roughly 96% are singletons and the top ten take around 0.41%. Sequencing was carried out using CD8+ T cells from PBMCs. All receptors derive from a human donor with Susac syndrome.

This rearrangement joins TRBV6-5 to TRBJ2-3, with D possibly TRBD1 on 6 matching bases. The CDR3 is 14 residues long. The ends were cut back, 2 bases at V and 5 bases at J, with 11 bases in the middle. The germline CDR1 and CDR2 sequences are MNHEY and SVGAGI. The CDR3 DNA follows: TGTGCCAGCAGTTACGGGGGCGCGGGAGATACGCAGTATTTT. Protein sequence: CASSYGGAGDTQYF.

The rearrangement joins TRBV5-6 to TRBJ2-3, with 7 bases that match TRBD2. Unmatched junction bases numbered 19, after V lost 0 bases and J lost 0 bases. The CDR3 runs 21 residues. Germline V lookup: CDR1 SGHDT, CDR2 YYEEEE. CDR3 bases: TGTGCCAGCAGCTTGGCGAGGGGATTGAGGGAGGGTCGTCTGAGCACAGATACGCAGTATTTT. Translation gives CASSLARGLREGRLSTDTQYF.

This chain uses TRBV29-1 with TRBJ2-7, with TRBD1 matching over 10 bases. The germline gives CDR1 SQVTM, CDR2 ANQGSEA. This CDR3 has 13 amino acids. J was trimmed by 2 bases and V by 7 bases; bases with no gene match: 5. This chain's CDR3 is CSAGTGDTYEQYF. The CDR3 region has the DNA TGCAGCGCGGGGACAGGGGATACCTACGAGCAGTACTTC.

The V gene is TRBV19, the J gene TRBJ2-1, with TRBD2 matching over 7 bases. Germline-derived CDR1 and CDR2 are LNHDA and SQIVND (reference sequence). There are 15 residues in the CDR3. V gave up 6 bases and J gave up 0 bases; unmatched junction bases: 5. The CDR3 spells CASRGGRSSYNEQFF. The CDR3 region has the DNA TGTGCCAGTAGGGGAGGGCGAAGCTCCTACAATGAGCAGTTCTTC.

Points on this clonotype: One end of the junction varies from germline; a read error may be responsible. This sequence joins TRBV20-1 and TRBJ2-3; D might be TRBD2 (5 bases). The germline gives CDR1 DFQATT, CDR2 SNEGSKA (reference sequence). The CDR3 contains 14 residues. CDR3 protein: CSAREEGTPDTQYF. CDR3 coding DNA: TGCAGTGCTCGAGAAGAGGGAACCCCAGATACGCAGTATTTT.

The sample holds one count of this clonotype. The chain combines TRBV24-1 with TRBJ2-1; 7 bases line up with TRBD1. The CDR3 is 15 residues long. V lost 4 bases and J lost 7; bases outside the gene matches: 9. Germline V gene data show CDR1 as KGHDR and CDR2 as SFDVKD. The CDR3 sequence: CATSDPKVGQNEQFF. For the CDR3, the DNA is TGTGCCACCAGTGACCCGAAAGTGGGACAGAATGAGCAGTTCTTC.